The 4 T cell receptor beta chains given below trace back to one sample, sequenced in a study of blood T cells in healthy people across ages. The second PCR ran roughly 7 to 12 cycles with a sample-barcoded 5' primer and J-beta primers. Each CDR3 protein is one row after TCRdb ran MiXCR on the 5' RACE reads. Among approximately 600,000 distinct CDR3 sequences listed, roughly 53% were seen once. Sequencing used blood. Receptors originate from a man in his 60s in good health.

This chain joins TRBV5-1 and TRBJ2-5, with 11 bases aligning to TRBD1. Germline CDR1 reads SGHRS; CDR2 reads YFSETQ. CDR3 length: 15 residues. V dropped 4 bases and J dropped 5; count of bases not matched to a gene: 7. The CDR3 spells CASSGRTGGRETQYF. The CDR3 nucleotides read TGCGCCAGCAGCGGGAGGACAGGGGGCCGGGAGACCCAGTACTTC.

This clonotype has more than one count but fewer than ten. The gene calls are TRBV29-1 and TRBJ2-3; D is unclear. There are 14 residues in the CDR3. CDR1 and CDR2 (germline): SQVTM, ANQGSEA. Trimming cost V 6 bases and J 0 bases, with 13 bases left between them. CDR3 nucleotides: TGCAGCGTCGCCAAGCTGGTTAGCACAGATACGCAGTATTTT. Amino acids: CSVAKLVSTDTQYF.

This clonotype was observed a handful of times. V is TRBV20-1 and J is TRBJ2-3; 7 bases are shared with TRBD2. CDR1 and CDR2 from the germline V gene are DFQATT and SNEGSKA (reference sequence). J lost 4 bases, V lost 6 bases, and 10 bases had no gene match. There are 14 residues in the CDR3. The CDR3 nucleotides are TGCAGTGCCCCCCGGACTAGTACATCAGATACGCAGTATTTT. It translates to CSAPRTSTSDTQYF.

As DNA, the CDR3 is TGCGCCAGCAGCTTGGAGCGGGGGGGCCCTGATACGCAGTATTTT. It codes for CASSLERGGPDTQYF. The gene calls are TRBV5-1 and TRBJ2-3; 10 nucleotides match TRBD2. Per the germline V gene, CDR1 is SGHRS and CDR2 is YFSETQ. The CDR3 extends over 15 amino acids. V lost 0 bases, J lost 6 bases, and 4 bases stayed unmatched. The whole variable domain, remainder taken from reference TRBV5-1 and TRBJ2-3, is KAGVTQTPRYLIKTRGQQVTLSCSPISGHRSVSWYQQTPGQGLQFLFEYFSETQRNKGNFPGRFSGRQFSNSRSEMNVSTLELGDSALYLCASSLERGGPDTQYFGPGTRLTVL.